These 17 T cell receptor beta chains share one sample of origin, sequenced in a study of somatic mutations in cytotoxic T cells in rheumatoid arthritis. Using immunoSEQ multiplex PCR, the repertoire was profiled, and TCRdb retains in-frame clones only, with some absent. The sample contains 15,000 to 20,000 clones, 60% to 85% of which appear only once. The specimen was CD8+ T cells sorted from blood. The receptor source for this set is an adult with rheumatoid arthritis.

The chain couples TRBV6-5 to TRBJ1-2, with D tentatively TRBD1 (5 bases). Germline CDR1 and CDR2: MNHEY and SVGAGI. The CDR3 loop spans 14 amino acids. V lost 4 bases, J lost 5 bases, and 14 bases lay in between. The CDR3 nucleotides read TGTGCCAGCAGTTTACCCCAGCAGGGTTATGGCTACACCTTC. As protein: CASSLPQQGYGYTF.

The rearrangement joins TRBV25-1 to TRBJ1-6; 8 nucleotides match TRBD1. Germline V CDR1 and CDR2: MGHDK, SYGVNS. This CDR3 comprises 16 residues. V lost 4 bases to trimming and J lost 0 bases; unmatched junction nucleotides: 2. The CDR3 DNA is TGTGCCAGCAGTGGACAGGGGTACTCCTATAATTCACCCCTCCACTTT. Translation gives CASSGQGYSYNSPLHF. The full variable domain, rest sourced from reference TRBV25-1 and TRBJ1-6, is EADIYQTPRYLVIGTGKKITLECSQTMGHDKMYWYQQDPGMELHLIHYSYGVNSTEKGDLSSESTVSRIRTEHFPLTLESARPSHTSQYLCASSGQGYSYNSPLHFGNGTRLTVT.

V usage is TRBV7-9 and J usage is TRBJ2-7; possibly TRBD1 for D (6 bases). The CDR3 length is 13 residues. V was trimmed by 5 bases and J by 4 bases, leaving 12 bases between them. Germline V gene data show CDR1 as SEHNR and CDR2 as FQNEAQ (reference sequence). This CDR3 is CASSHTGQYEQYF. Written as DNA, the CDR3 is TGTGCCAGCAGCCATACAGGGCAGTACGAGCAGTACTTC. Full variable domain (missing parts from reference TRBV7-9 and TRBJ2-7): DTGVSQNPRHKITKRGQNVTFRCDPISEHNRLYWYRQTLGQGPEFLTYFQNEAQLEKSRLLSDRFSAERPKGSFSTLEIQRTEQGDSAMYLCASSHTGQYEQYFGPGTRLTVT.

The CDR3 region is CASSPPEGGTPLHF. The CDR3 region has the DNA TGTGCCAGCAGCCCCCCCGAGGGCGGGACACCCCTCCACTTT. The V gene is TRBV7-9, the J gene TRBJ1-6; D not certain. The CDR3 consists of 14 residues. Germline V CDR1 and CDR2: SEHNR, FQNEAQ (reference sequence). Trimming took 5 bases from V and 11 from J, leaving 16 bases between them. Full variable domain (rest looked up from reference TRBV7-9 and TRBJ1-6): DTGVSQNPRHKITKRGQNVTFRCDPISEHNRLYWYRQTLGQGPEFLTYFQNEAQLEKSRLLSDRFSAERPKGSFSTLEIQRTEQGDSAMYLCASSPPEGGTPLHFGNGTRLTVT.

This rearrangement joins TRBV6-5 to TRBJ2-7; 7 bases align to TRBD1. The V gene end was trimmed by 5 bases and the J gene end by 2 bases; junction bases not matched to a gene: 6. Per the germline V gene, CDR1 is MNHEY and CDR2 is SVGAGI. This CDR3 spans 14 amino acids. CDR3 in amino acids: CASSGRDSTYEQYF. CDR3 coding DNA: TGTGCCAGCAGTGGTCGGGACAGCACCTACGAGCAGTACTTC.

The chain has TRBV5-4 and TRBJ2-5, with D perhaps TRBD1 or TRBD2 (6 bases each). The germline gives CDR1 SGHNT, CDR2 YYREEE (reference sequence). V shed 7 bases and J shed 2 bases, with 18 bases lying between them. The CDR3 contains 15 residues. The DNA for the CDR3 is TGTGCCAGCGTCGCTCTCGGGGGCCCGCAAGAGACCCAGTACTTC. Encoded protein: CASVALGGPQETQYF.

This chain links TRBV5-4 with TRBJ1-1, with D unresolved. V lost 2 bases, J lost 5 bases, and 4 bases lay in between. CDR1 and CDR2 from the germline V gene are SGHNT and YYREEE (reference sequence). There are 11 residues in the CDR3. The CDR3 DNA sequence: TGTGCCAGCAGCTTAGCGACTGAAGCTTTCTTT. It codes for CASSLATEAFF.

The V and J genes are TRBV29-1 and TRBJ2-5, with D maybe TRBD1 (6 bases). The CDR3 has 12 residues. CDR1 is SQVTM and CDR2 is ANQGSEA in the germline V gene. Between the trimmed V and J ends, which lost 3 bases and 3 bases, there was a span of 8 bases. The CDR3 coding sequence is TGCAGCGTTGACTGGACAGAAGAGACCCAGTACTTC. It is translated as CSVDWTEETQYF.

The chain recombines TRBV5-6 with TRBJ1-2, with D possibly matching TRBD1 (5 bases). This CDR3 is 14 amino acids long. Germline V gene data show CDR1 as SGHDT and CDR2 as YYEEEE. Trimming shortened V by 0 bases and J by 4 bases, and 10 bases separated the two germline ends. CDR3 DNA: TGTGCCAGCAGCTTGGTTGACAGCCCCTATGGCTACACCTTC. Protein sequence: CASSLVDSPYGYTF.

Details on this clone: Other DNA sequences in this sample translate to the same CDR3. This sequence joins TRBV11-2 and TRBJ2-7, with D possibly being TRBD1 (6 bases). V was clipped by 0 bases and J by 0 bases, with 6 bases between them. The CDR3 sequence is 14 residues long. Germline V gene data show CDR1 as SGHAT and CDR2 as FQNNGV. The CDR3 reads CASSLEGASYEQYF. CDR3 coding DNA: TGTGCCAGCAGCTTAGAGGGGGCCTCCTACGAGCAGTACTTC. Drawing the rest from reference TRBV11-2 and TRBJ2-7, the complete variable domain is EAGVAQSPRYKIIEKRQSVAFWCNPISGHATLYWYQQILGQGPKLLIQFQNNGVVDDSQLPKDRFSAERLKGVDSTLKIQPAKLEDSAVYLCASSLEGASYEQYFGPGTRLTVT.

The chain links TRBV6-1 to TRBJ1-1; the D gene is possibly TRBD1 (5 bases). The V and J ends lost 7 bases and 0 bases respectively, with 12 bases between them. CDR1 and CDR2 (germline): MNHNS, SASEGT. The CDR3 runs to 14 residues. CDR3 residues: CASKSAGLNTEAFF. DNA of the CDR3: TGTGCCAGCAAGAGCGCAGGGCTGAACACTGAAGCTTTCTTT.

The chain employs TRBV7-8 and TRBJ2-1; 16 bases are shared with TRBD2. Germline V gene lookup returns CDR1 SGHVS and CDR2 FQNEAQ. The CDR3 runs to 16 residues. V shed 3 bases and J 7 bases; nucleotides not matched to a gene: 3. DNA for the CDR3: TGTGCCAGCAGCTTGGGGACTAGCGGGGGGGCTAATGAGCAGTTCTTC. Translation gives CASSLGTSGGANEQFF.

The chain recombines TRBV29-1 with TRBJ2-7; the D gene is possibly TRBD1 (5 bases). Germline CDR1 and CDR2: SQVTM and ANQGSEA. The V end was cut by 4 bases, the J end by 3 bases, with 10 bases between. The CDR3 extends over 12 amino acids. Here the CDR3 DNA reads TGCAGCGTTGGTCAGCAGGGCTACGAGCAGTACTTC. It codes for CSVGQQGYEQYF.

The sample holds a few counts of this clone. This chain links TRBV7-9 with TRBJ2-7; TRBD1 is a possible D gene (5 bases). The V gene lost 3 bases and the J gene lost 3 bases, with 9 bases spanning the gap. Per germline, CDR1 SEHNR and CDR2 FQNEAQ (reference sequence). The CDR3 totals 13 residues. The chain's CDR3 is CASSFRQSYEQYF. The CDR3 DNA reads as TGTGCCAGCAGCTTCCGACAGAGCTACGAGCAGTACTTC.

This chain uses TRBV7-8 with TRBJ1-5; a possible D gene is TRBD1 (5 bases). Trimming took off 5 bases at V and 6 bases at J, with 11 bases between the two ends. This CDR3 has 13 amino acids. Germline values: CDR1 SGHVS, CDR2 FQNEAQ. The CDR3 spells CASSPSGGQPQHF. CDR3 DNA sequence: TGTGCCAGCAGCCCTAGCGGGGGTCAGCCCCAGCATTTT.

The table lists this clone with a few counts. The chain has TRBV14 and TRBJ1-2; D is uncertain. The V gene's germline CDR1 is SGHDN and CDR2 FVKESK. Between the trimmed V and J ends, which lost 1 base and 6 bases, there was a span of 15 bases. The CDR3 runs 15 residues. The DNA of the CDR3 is TGTGCCAGCAGCCAAGTTTCCTACGCTTATAATGGCTACACCTTC. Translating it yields CASSQVSYAYNGYTF. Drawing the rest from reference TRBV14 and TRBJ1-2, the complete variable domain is EAGVTQFPSHSVIEKGQTVTLRCDPISGHDNLYWYRRVMGKEIKFLLHFVKESKQDESGMPNNRFLAERTGGTYSTLKVQPAELEDSGVYFCASSQVSYAYNGYTFGSGTRLTVV.

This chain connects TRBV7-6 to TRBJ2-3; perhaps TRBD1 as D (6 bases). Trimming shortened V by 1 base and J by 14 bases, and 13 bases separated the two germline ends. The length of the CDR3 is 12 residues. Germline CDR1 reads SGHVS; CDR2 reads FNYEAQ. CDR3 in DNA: TGTGCCAGCAGCTTAGGGGACATGAGTGCGTATTTT. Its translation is CASSLGDMSAYF.